The 20 T cell receptor beta chains in this list originate from one sample, sequenced in a study of neoadjuvant anti-PD-1 for oral cavity cancer. Method: immunoSEQ multiplex PCR; TCRdb's copy keeps in-frame clones and lacks some. The data contain some 10,000 clones, over 60% of them singletons. Regarding time point: after neoadjuvant nivolumab, at surgical resection. Specimen: PBMCs, collected after nivolumab (anti-PD-1) treatment. The receptor source for this set is a person between 35 and 79 years old with oral cavity squamous cell carcinoma.

The chain employs TRBV5-4 and TRBJ2-1; 8 bases map to TRBD1. Germline V gene lookup returns CDR1 SGHNT and CDR2 YYREEE (reference sequence). This CDR3 region has 13 residues. Trimming removed 4 bases from V and 10 bases from J; junction bases left unmatched: 7. CDR3 DNA: TGTGCCAGCAGCGACGGACAGGGAGCGGAGCAGTTCTTC. Its protein is CASSDGQGAEQFF.

The gene calls are TRBV7-3 and TRBJ2-2; 14 nucleotides agree with TRBD2. V lost 5 bases and J lost 8; bases outside the gene matches: 7. There are 16 residues in the CDR3. CDR1 and CDR2 (germline): SGHTA, FQGTGA. The CDR3 nucleotides are TGTGCCAGCAGCCCGGGGACTAGCGGGAGAAAGGGGGAGCTGTTTTTT. This sequence encodes CASSPGTSGRKGELFF.

V and J are TRBV6-1 and TRBJ1-1; D not resolved. The germline gives CDR1 MNHNS, CDR2 SASEGT. This CDR3 comprises 15 residues. The V gene lost 3 bases and the J gene lost 1 base, with 12 bases spanning the gap. For the CDR3, the DNA is TGTGCCAGCAGTGACTACAACGGTGGGAACACTGAAGCTTTCTTT. Protein: CASSDYNGGNTEAFF.

Only a few counts were recorded for this clone. The chain couples TRBV6-1 to TRBJ1-2; unclear D gene. The germline V gene encodes CDR1 MNHNS and CDR2 SASEGT. Trimming stripped 6 bases from V and 4 bases from J, with 15 bases between. This CDR3 is 14 amino acids long. The chain's CDR3 is CASSGWEYIYGYTF. CDR3 in DNA: TGTGCCAGCAGCGGGTGGGAGTACATCTATGGCTACACCTTC.

In its sample, this clone was seen a few times. This chain connects TRBV2 to TRBJ1-6; the D gene is possibly TRBD1 (5 bases). Trimming cost V 6 bases and J 5 bases, with 14 bases left between them. Germline V gene lookup returns CDR1 SNHLY and CDR2 FYNNEI. The CDR3 extends over 15 amino acids. CDR3 DNA: TGTGCCAGCAGCTCGACAGATACAAATAATTCACCCCTCCACTTT. It is translated as CASSSTDTNNSPLHF.

This chain uses TRBV30 with TRBJ2-7, with TRBD1 identical over 8 bases. The CDR3 contains 12 residues. The junction had 1 base not matched to a gene; V was cut back by 2 bases and J by 4 bases. Germline CDR1 reads GTSNPN; CDR2 reads SVGIG (reference sequence). CDR3 sequence reads: CAWSHRGYEQYF. Here the CDR3 DNA reads TGTGCCTGGAGTCACAGGGGGTACGAGCAGTACTTC.

The gene calls are TRBV5-1 and TRBJ2-1, with D perhaps matching TRBD1 (6 bases). The germline V gene has CDR1 SGHRS and CDR2 YFSETQ. V was pared by 5 bases and J by 0 bases, with 12 bases between. CDR3 length equals 15 residues. The CDR3 spells CASSLQGSSYNEQFF. The DNA for the CDR3 is TGCGCCAGCAGTCTACAGGGAAGCTCCTACAATGAGCAGTTCTTC. The complete variable domain, with remaining parts taken from reference TRBV5-1 and TRBJ2-1, reads KAGVTQTPRYLIKTRGQQVTLSCSPISGHRSVSWYQQTPGQGLQFLFEYFSETQRNKGNFPGRFSGRQFSNSRSEMNVSTLELGDSALYLCASSLQGSSYNEQFFGPGTRLTVL.

The chain carries TRBV5-1 and TRBJ2-5; 8 bases agree with TRBD2. The germline V gene has CDR1 SGHRS and CDR2 YFSETQ. The CDR3 is 14 amino acids. V gave up 4 bases and J gave up 5 bases; unmatched junction bases: 7. As DNA, the CDR3 is TGCGCCAGCAGCACTGGGGTAGCGGGGGAGACCCAGTACTTC. This encodes CASSTGVAGETQYF.

This clone has only a few counts. The rearrangement joins TRBV6-5 to TRBJ1-1; D uncertain. Trimming left V 6 bases short and J 2 bases short, with 13 bases between. CDR1 MNHEY and CDR2 SVGAGI come from the germline V gene. The CDR3 is made up of 14 amino acids. The CDR3 spells CASSGRPINTEAFF. The CDR3 nucleotides read TGTGCCAGCAGCGGACGGCCCATTAACACTGAAGCTTTCTTT.

This clone was seen only a few times. The chain combines TRBV2 with TRBJ2-1, with D perhaps TRBD1 (6 bases). V lost 5 bases and J lost 3, with 11 bases in between. From germline, CDR1 is SNHLY and CDR2 FYNNEI. The CDR3 has 14 residues. CDR3 in amino acids: CASSLQGLYNEQFF. The CDR3 DNA sequence: TGTGCCAGCAGTCTACAGGGCCTCTACAATGAGCAGTTCTTC.

The CDR3 is CASSLEGHLDTEAFF. The CDR3 region has the DNA TGTGCCAGCAGCTTAGAGGGCCACCTGGACACTGAAGCTTTCTTT. The rearrangement joins TRBV7-8 to TRBJ1-1, with unresolved D. The V gene lost 1 base and the J gene lost 3 bases, with 12 bases spanning the gap. Germline loops: CDR1 SGHVS, CDR2 FQNEAQ. This CDR3 is built from 15 residues.

This sequence joins TRBV9 and TRBJ2-5; maybe TRBD2 (6 bases). CDR1 is SGDLS and CDR2 is YYNGEE in the germline V gene. V was pared by 0 bases and J by 2 bases, with 8 bases between. The CDR3 length is 14 residues. CDR3 residues: CASSVGLGQETQYF. The DNA of the CDR3 is TGTGCCAGCAGCGTAGGACTAGGACAAGAGACCCAGTACTTC.

Only one count was recorded for this clone. The V and J genes are TRBV27 and TRBJ1-2; D remains unclear. This CDR3 contains 17 residues. The germline gives CDR1 MNHEY, CDR2 SMNVEV (reference sequence). The V end lost 6 bases, the J end lost 2 bases, and 22 bases lay between the germline ends. CDR3 sequence (DNA): TGTGCCAGCAGCCAGCCCGGGTATGGAACTCGGAACTATGGCTACACCTTC. Its protein is CASSQPGYGTRNYGYTF.

This clone was found a few times. V usage is TRBV10-3 and J usage is TRBJ1-1, with TRBD1 as a possible D gene (6 bases). CDR1 and CDR2 from the germline V gene are ENHRY and SYGVKD. The CDR3 sequence is 13 residues long. V lost 5 bases and J lost 1, with 8 bases in between. The CDR3 loop is CAISKTGNTEAFF. CDR3 bases: TGTGCCATCAGTAAGACAGGGAACACTGAAGCTTTCTTT.

V and J are TRBV28 and TRBJ2-7; D possibly uses TRBD1 or TRBD2 (6 bases each). Trimming stripped 7 bases from V and 5 bases from J, with 18 bases between. CDR3 length: 14 residues. In germline, CDR1 is MDHEN, CDR2 SYDVKM. The CDR3 loop reads CASNIQGGPHEQYF. The CDR3 region has the DNA TGTGCCAGCAATATACAGGGAGGTCCCCACGAGCAGTACTTC.

The chain links TRBV6-1 to TRBJ1-2; D remains ambiguous. Germline V lookup: CDR1 MNHNS, CDR2 SASEGT. V shed 3 bases and J shed 4 bases, with 15 bases lying between them. The CDR3 spans 15 residues. CDR3 residues: CASSDLGGPSYGYTF. The CDR3 region has the DNA TGTGCCAGCAGTGATTTAGGCGGGCCTAGCTATGGCTACACCTTC.

The rearrangement joins TRBV11-2 to TRBJ2-1; weak D call: TRBD2 (5 bases). Trimming cost V 6 bases and J 6 bases, with 15 bases left between them. Germline CDR1 is SGHAT and CDR2 is FQNNGV. This CDR3 spans 14 amino acids. The CDR3 protein is CASSSRTRFNEQFF. The CDR3 DNA reads TGTGCCAGCAGTTCCCGAACTAGATTCAATGAGCAGTTCTTC. Supplemented by reference TRBV11-2 and TRBJ2-1, the full variable domain reads EAGVAQSPRYKIIEKRQSVAFWCNPISGHATLYWYQQILGQGPKLLIQFQNNGVVDDSQLPKDRFSAERLKGVDSTLKIQPAKLEDSAVYLCASSSRTRFNEQFFGPGTRLTVL.

This clone was seen a few times. The rearrangement links TRBV25-1 to TRBJ1-5, with 7 bases lining up with TRBD1. The V segment lost 6 bases and the J segment 2 bases; nucleotides outside the gene matches: 4. The CDR3 length is 14 residues. Germline V gene sequence: CDR1 MGHDK, CDR2 SYGVNS. As DNA, the CDR3 is TGTGCCAGCAGATCCCAGGGGGGCAATCAGCCCCAGCATTTT. Encoded protein: CASRSQGGNQPQHF.

The chain joins TRBV15 to TRBJ2-7, with 9 bases lining up with TRBD1. This CDR3 has 13 amino acids. Germline V CDR1 and CDR2: LNHNV, YYDKDF (reference sequence). The ends lost 9 bases at V and 4 bases at J; junction bases unmatched: 7. The CDR3 here is CATSTGQGYEQYF. CDR3 coding DNA: TGTGCCACTTCCACGGGACAGGGTTACGAGCAGTACTTC.

The genes are TRBV7-8 and TRBJ1-1; perhaps TRBD1 as D (6 bases). CDR3 length: 15 residues. V lost 5 bases and J 0 bases, leaving 13 bases between the germline ends. Germline CDR1 reads SGHVS; CDR2 reads FQNEAQ. The CDR3 DNA reads TGTGCCAGCAGCCAAAACAGGGACTTGAACACTGAAGCTTTCTTT. Encoded protein: CASSQNRDLNTEAFF.